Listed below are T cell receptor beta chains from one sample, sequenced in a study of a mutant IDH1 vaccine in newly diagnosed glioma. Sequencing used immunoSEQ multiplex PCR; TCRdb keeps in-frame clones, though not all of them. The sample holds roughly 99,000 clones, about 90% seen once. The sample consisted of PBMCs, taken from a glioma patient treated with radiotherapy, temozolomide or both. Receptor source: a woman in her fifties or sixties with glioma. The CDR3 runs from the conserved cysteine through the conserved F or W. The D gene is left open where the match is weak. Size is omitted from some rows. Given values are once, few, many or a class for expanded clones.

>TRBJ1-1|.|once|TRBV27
CASSLSMYGAGMNTEAFF
TGTGCCAGCAGTTTATCGATGTATGGGGCTGGGATGAACACTGAAGCTTTCTTT
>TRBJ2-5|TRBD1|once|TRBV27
CASSRVTGSTETQYF
TGTGCCAGCAGCCGGGTGACAGGGTCGACAGAGACCCAGTACTTC
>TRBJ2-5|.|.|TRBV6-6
CASSYLAGLKETQYF
TGTGCCAGCAGTTACCTCGCAGGCTTGAAGGAGACCCAGTACTTC
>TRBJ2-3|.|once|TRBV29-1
CSVDGSGTDTQYF
TGCAGCGTTGACGGGAGTGGCACAGATACGCAGTATTTT
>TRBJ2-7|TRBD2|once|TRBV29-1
CSAGLADYEQYF
TGCAGCGCTGGACTAGCGGACTACGAGCAGTACTTC
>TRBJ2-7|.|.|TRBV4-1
CASSQGTRYSYEQYF
TGCGCCAGCAGCCAGGGGACCCGGTACTCCTACGAGCAGTACTTC
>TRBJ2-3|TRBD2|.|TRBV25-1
CASSEWVAGGSDTQYF
TGTGCCAGCAGTGAATGGGTAGCGGGAGGATCAGATACGCAGTATTTT
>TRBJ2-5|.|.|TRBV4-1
CASSQAGIWETQYF
TGCGCCAGCAGCCAAGCCGGGATTTGGGAGACCCAGTACTTC
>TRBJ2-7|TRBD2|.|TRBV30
CAWSVGLANEQYF
TGTGCCTGGAGTGTTGGACTAGCGAACGAGCAGTACTTC
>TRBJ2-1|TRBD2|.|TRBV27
CASSSLSGSSYNEQFF
TGTGCCAGCAGTTCCCTTAGCGGGAGCTCCTACAATGAGCAGTTCTTC
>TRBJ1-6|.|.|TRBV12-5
CASGNHGNSPLHF
TGTGCTAGTGGCAATCACGGTAATTCACCCCTCCACTTT
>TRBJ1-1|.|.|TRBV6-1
CASSEGPNLQGSTEAFF
TGTGCCAGCAGTGAAGGCCCGAACCTACAGGGATCCACTGAAGCTTTCTTT
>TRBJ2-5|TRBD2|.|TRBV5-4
CASSLGLLAGGGQETQYF
TGTGCCAGCAGCTTGGGTCTTCTAGCGGGAGGCGGCCAAGAGACCCAGTACTTC
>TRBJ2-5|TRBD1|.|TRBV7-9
CASSLGDRRETQYF
TGTGCCAGCAGCTTAGGGGACAGGAGGGAGACCCAGTACTTC
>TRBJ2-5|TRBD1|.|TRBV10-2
CASTSDRRETQYF
TGCGCCAGCACCTCGGACAGGCGGGAGACCCAGTACTTC
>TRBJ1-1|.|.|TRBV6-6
CASSPPGPRGTEAFF
TGTGCCAGCAGCCCCCCCGGACCCCGGGGGACTGAAGCTTTCTTT
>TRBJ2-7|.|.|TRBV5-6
CASSLAHTGSYEQYF
TGTGCCAGCAGCTTGGCCCACACAGGTTCCTACGAGCAGTACTTC
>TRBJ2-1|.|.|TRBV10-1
CASSEGQPSYNEQFF
TGCGCCAGCAGTGAAGGACAGCCTTCCTACAATGAGCAGTTCTTC
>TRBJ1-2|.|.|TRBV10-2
CASSEWDPQSVGYGYTF
TGCGCCAGCAGTGAATGGGACCCACAAAGCGTAGGCTATGGCTACACCTTC
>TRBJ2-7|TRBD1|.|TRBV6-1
CASSAGQGAGYEQYF
TGTGCCAGCAGTGCCGGACAGGGCGCCGGGTACGAGCAGTACTTC
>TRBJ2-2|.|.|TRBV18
CASSPPSLNGELFF
TGTGCCAGCTCACCACCTTCTCTGAACGGGGAGCTGTTTTTT
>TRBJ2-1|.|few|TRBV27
CASSFGQEHGNEQFF
TGTGCCAGCAGTTTTGGGCAGGAACACGGTAATGAGCAGTTCTTC
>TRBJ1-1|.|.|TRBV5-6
CASSEEGHTEAFF
TGTGCCAGCAGCGAAGAGGGTCACACTGAAGCTTTCTTT
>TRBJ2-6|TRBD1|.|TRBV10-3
CAISTGTGSLAANVLTF
TGTGCCATCAGTACCGGGACAGGATCTCTGGCGGCCAACGTCCTGACTTTC
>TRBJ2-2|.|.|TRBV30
CAWSVRASGELFF
TGTGCCTGGAGTGTACGGGCCAGCGGGGAGCTGTTTTTT
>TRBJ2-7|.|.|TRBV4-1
CASSLGAGFEQYF
TGCGCCAGCAGCCTCGGGGCAGGGTTCGAGCAGTACTTC
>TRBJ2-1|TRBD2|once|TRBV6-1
CASSGTSGRARLYNEQFF
TGTGCCAGCAGTGGGACTAGCGGGAGGGCCCGGCTCTACAATGAGCAGTTCTTC
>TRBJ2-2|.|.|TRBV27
CAITLDGGRVTGELFF
TGTGCCATTACGCTTGACGGCGGTAGGGTCACCGGGGAGCTGTTTTTT
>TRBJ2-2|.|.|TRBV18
CASSPRAQANTGELFF
TGTGCCAGCTCACCACGAGCACAGGCGAACACCGGGGAGCTGTTTTTT
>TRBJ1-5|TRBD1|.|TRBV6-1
CASSDYRGYQPQHF
TGTGCCAGCAGTGATTACAGGGGATATCAGCCCCAGCATTTT
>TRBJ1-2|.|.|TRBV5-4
CASSFEGGGPWSGYTF
TGTGCCAGCAGCTTTGAAGGCGGGGGCCCGTGGAGTGGCTACACCTTC
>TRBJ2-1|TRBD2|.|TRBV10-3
CAISDFTSGRAHEQFF
TGTGCCATCAGTGATTTTACTAGCGGGAGAGCCCATGAGCAGTTCTTC
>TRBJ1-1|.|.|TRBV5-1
CASSLEGPTLNTEAFF
TGCGCCAGCAGCTTGGAAGGACCAACCCTGAACACTGAAGCTTTCTTT
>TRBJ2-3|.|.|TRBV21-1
CASSKGDSGGSTDTQYF
TGTGCCAGCAGCAAAGGAGATAGTGGCGGGAGCACAGATACGCAGTATTTT
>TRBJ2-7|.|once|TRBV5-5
CASSLLEGFYSYEQYF
TGTGCCAGCAGCCTCCTAGAGGGCTTCTACTCCTACGAGCAGTACTTC
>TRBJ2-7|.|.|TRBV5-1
CASSPLSAYEQYF
TGCGCCAGCAGCCCCCTTAGCGCCTACGAGCAGTACTTC
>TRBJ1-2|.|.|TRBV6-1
CASSERDPRDYGYTF
TGTGCCAGCAGTGAAAGGGACCCTAGGGACTATGGCTACACCTTC
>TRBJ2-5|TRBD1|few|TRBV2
CASRGGQGDQETQYF
TGTGCCAGCAGGGGGGGACAGGGGGACCAAGAGACCCAGTACTTC
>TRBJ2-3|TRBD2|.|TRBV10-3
CAITVTSAPDTQYF
TGTGCCATCACCGTTACTAGCGCTCCAGATACGCAGTATTTT
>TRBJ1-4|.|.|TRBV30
CAWSGGITNEKLFF
TGTGCCTGGAGTGGTGGGATTACTAATGAAAAACTGTTTTTT
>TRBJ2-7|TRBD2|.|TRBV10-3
CAISRSGTSGNYEQYF
TGTGCCATCAGCCGGTCCGGGACTAGCGGGAACTACGAGCAGTACTTC
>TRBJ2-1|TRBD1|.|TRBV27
CASSLTGQANNEQFF
TGTGCCAGCAGTTTAACGGGACAGGCAAACAATGAGCAGTTCTTC
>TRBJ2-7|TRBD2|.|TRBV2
CASSGLAGSYEQYF
TGTGCCAGCAGTGGACTAGCGGGTTCCTACGAGCAGTACTTC
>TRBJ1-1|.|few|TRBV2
CASIFMNTEAFF
TGTGCCAGCATTTTCATGAACACTGAAGCTTTCTTT
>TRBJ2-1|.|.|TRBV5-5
CASSLRTREDNEQFF
TGTGCCAGCAGCCTTAGGACGCGCGAGGACAATGAGCAGTTCTTC
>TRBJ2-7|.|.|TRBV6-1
CASSEGGPSYEQYF
TGTGCCAGCAGTGAAGGAGGGCCCTCCTACGAGCAGTACTTC
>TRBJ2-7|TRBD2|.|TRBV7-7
CAGPGTSGRGTYEQYF
TGTGCTGGGCCCGGGACTAGCGGGAGAGGAACCTACGAGCAGTACTTC
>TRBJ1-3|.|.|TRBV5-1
CASRRSTGNTIYF
TGCGCCAGCAGACGTTCGACTGGAAACACCATATATTTT
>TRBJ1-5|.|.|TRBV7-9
CASSNSLNQPQHF
TGTGCCAGCAGCAACTCCTTAAATCAGCCCCAGCATTTT
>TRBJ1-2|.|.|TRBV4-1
CASSQGANYGYTF
TGCGCCAGCAGCCAGGGCGCTAACTATGGCTACACCTTC
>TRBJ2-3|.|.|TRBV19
CASRGTDTQYF
TGTGCCAGTAGAGGGACAGATACGCAGTATTTT
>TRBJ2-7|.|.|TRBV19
CASSPSGPREQYF
TGTGCCAGTAGCCCCTCGGGACCTCGCGAGCAGTACTTC
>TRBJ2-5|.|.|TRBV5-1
CASRTGRETQYF
TGCGCCAGCAGGACAGGGAGGGAGACCCAGTACTTC
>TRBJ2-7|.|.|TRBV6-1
CASSGVYGLYEQYF
TGTGCCAGCAGTGGCGTTTACGGACTCTACGAGCAGTACTTC
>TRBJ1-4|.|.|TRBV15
CATSFLIGLNEKLFF
TGTGCCACCAGCTTCCTAATCGGGCTTAATGAAAAACTGTTTTTT
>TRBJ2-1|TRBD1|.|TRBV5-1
CASSSGQPNNEQFF
TGCGCCAGCAGCTCGGGACAGCCAAACAATGAGCAGTTCTTC
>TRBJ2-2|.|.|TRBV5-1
CASSALPGVGNTGELFF
TGCGCCAGCAGCGCCCTCCCCGGGGTAGGGAACACCGGGGAGCTGTTTTTT